This TCR beta chain was observed in a study of blood T cell repertoires in COVID-19 (dated by TCRdb to the early 2020s). For the study in its entirety: Samples covering the acute and convalescent phases of COVID-19 were provided by collaborators in the United States, Italy and Spain. The material from the prospective study consisted of cDNA or gDNA derived from T cells, B-cell-depleted T cells, or PBMCs. Where HLA class I and class II types were available, the types were taken from metadata supplied by the sample provider, not from assay-based typing. The repertoires were released in a freely available public database intended as a resource for research on the immune response to SARS-CoV-2. The samples were drawn from the first 160 participants of the ongoing ImmuneRACE study and from 1,254 subjects provided by 6 global collaborators. The sample metadata nearly always contained a de-identified subject ID, COVID-19 status, age in years and sex. Subjects who had been exposed to COVID-19, were actively infected with it, or had recovered from it provided the deeply sampled blood TCRbeta repertoires that made up the dataset. General conclusions and limits of the study: The quantity of clinical and demographic metadata differed by source and by participant and was supplied without curation.

From its cysteine to its phenylalanine, the CDR3 spans 15 amino acids. Of the read, only the CDR3 DNA is kept; its 45 bases are in frame from base 1. At the junction V is shortened by 1 base and J by 4 bases, with 11 bases in between. Based on the germline V gene, the CDR1 and CDR2 sequences are LGHNA and YSLEER. Each collaborating institution followed its own protocols to collect whole blood in K2EDTA tubes. Collaborator samples were shipped for TCRbeta analysis as frozen whole blood, isolated PBMCs, or DNA extracted from either sample type. This clone was counted between two and nine times. This receptor's antigen is unknown. The sample holds no much larger clone one base away, and base qualities are not on file. The immunoSEQ Assay, a bias-controlled multiplex PCR, was used to amplify TCRbeta CDR3 regions from genomic DNA. As for how the authors treated the data: Within the assay, amplification of reference gene primers was used to estimate how many nucleated cells each sample contained. To quantify the absolute abundance of each unique TCRbeta CDR3 rearrangement, sequence reads were collapsed and filtered. For each sample, productive Simpson clonality was calculated as the square root of Simpson's diversity index over productive rearrangements. TCRdb retrieved this table from immuneACCESS and kept in-frame rearrangements only. Not all clones are present; in checked studies, unresolved V genes account for under half, and no reason is known for the remainder. V and J calls plus clone size are reproduced from that table; the DNA served to infer D and trimming. This sample lists 180,000 or so clones; 85% to 90% were detected once. The top ten hold roughly 1.6% of the sample.

The sequence is built from TRBV4-3 and TRBJ2-1; TRBD2 could be the D gene, as 6 bases match. The TCR originated in a man younger than 30 with active or convalescent COVID-19. The sample comprised peripheral blood. The CDR3 corresponds to CASSQARREYNEQFF. The DNA sequence is given as TGCGCCAGCAGCCAAGCCCGGCGGGAATACAATGAGCAGTTCTTC.